Shown below are 8 T cell receptor beta chains from a single sample sequenced in a study of T-cell memory formation after mild COVID-19. MiXCR, run by TCRdb on the 5' RACE reads, gives a single entry per CDR3 protein. The table records hundreds of thousands of distinct CDR3 sequences, roughly 18% of them present only once. The sample was PBMCs or a T cell subset sorted from them (not recorded which). Receptors originate from an adult woman who had mild COVID-19 (a few samples of this study predate the infection). Cell type and time point are not known.

This clonotype was seen a handful of times. The chain carries TRBV5-1 and TRBJ1-4; D ambiguous. CDR3 length: 13 residues. V shed 0 bases and J shed 4 bases, with 4 bases lying between them. Per germline, CDR1 SGHRS and CDR2 YFSETQ. In DNA, the CDR3 is TGCGCCAGCAGCTTGGACAGTAATGAAAAACTGTTTTTT. It yields the protein CASSLDSNEKLFF.

At least ten counts were recorded for this clonotype. The CDR3 DNA sequence: TGTGCCAGCAGCGTAGGGGTCCAAGAGACCCAGTACTTC. This gives the protein CASSVGVQETQYF. V is TRBV9 and J is TRBJ2-5; D ambiguous. This CDR3 has 13 residues. Germline loops: CDR1 SGDLS, CDR2 YYNGEE. Deletions cut 0 bases from V and 1 base from J, with 4 bases between.

This clonotype has at least ten counts. The V and J genes are TRBV29-1 and TRBJ2-3; either TRBD1 or TRBD2 may fit D (5 bases each). V lost 1 base, J lost 3 bases, and 8 bases lay in between. Germline assignment: CDR1 SQVTM and CDR2 ANQGSEA. This CDR3 spans 13 amino acids. The CDR3 here is CSVEGWGTDTQYF. CDR3 in DNA: TGCAGCGTTGAAGGTTGGGGGACAGATACGCAGTATTTT.

This chain connects TRBV7-3 to TRBJ2-1; weak D call: TRBD2 (6 bases). The V end was cut by 0 bases, the J end by 9 bases, with 9 bases between. Germline V gives CDR1 SGHTA, CDR2 FQGTGA. This CDR3 has 13 amino acids. The DNA of the CDR3 is TGTGCCAGCAGCTTAACTGGAGGGGTTGAGCAGTTCTTC. This translates into CASSLTGGVEQFF.

Remarks on this clonotype: Mismatch with germline at one junction end may stem from a read error. The gene calls are TRBV7-9 and TRBJ2-7; 8 nucleotides agree with TRBD2. The CDR3 covers 13 residues. Germline-derived CDR1 and CDR2 are SEHNR and FQNEAQ (reference sequence). DNA for the CDR3: TGTGCCAGCAGCCCCTACCCGGGACTAGGAATCTCCTTC. Protein product: CASSPYPGLGISF.

This clonotype was found a few times. The genes are TRBV29-1 and TRBJ1-5, with 10 nucleotides matching TRBD1. Germline values: CDR1 SQVTM, CDR2 ANQGSEA. This CDR3 has 13 residues. Unmatched junction bases numbered 7, after V lost 7 bases and J lost 7 bases. CDR3 in amino acids: CSARTGGGQPQHF. The CDR3 bases are TGCAGCGCCAGGACAGGGGGTGGGCAGCCCCAGCATTTT.

This rearrangement joins TRBV6-2 or TRBV6-3 to TRBJ2-5; TRBD2 matches 8 bases. CDR3 length equals 14 residues. In germline, CDR1 is MNHEY, CDR2 SVGEGT. Unmatched junction bases numbered 6, after V lost 6 bases and J lost 3 bases. The CDR3 loop is CASSAGGAKETQYF. CDR3 in DNA: TGTGCCAGCAGCGCCGGGGGGGCCAAAGAGACCCAGTACTTC.

This chain links TRBV18 with TRBJ1-2; 8 nucleotides line up with TRBD1. The V and J ends lost 3 bases and 2 bases, in that order; junction bases with no gene match: 5. This CDR3 spans 15 amino acids. In germline, CDR1 is KGHSH, CDR2 LQKENI. The CDR3 loop reads CASSPSGQVNYGYTF. CDR3 sequence (DNA): TGTGCCAGCTCACCCTCGGGACAGGTGAACTATGGCTACACCTTC.